This T cell receptor beta chain was recovered during a study of shared clonotypes between healthy human individuals. TCRdb's copy holds only in-frame clones and misses some; the assay was immunoSEQ multiplex PCR. The sample has over a million clones, approximately 80% seen once. Germline values: CDR1 MNHEY, CDR2 SMNVEV (reference sequence). V gave up 8 bases and J gave up 1 base; unmatched junction bases: 6. This CDR3 is built from 14 residues. The source is a man younger than 35 in good health. Some clones in this sample may be carry-over from other donors' samples. The rearrangement joins TRBV27 to TRBJ2-7, with 9 bases that match TRBD1. The source material was memory CD4+ T cells from PBMCs. The subset: CD45RA-negative fraction. The CDR3 here is CASYGQGPSYEQYF. The CDR3 nucleotides read TGTGCCAGCTATGGACAGGGGCCATCCTACGAGCAGTACTTC.